These 28 T cell receptor beta chains originate from one sample sequenced in a study of T-cell memory formation after mild COVID-19. TCRdb re-called the 5' RACE reads with MiXCR, one entry per CDR3 protein. The sample comprises 470,000 or so distinct CDR3 sequences, around a sixth of which are singletons, and more than 9% rests with the top ten. The source material was PBMCs or a T cell subset sorted from them (not recorded which). The receptors come from an adult woman who had mild COVID-19 (a few samples of this study predate the infection). Cell type and time point are not known.

This clonotype was counted between two and nine times. V and J are TRBV12-3 or TRBV12-4 and TRBJ2-1, with a tentative D call TRBD2 (5 bases). V lost 7 bases and J lost 5, with 9 bases in between. This CDR3 region has 12 residues. DNA of the CDR3: TGTGCCAGCATAGACTATAACAATGAGCAGTTCTTC. It codes for CASIDYNNEQFF.

This clonotype was counted between two and nine times. This rearrangement joins TRBV20-1 to TRBJ1-5, with 7 positions matching TRBD1. Per the germline V gene, CDR1 is DFQATT and CDR2 is SNEGSKA (reference sequence). The V segment lost 1 base and the J segment 1 base; nucleotides outside the gene matches: 7. This CDR3 has 16 amino acids. The CDR3, as DNA: TGCAGTGCTAGAGTTTCCCCGACAGGGAGCAATCAGCCCCAGCATTTT. Protein product: CSARVSPTGSNQPQHF.

The V call is TRBV12-3 or TRBV12-4, the J call TRBJ2-5, with 9 bases identical to TRBD2. The V gene end was trimmed by 6 bases and the J gene end by 6 bases; junction bases not matched to a gene: 17. The CDR3 extends over 17 amino acids. Here the CDR3 DNA reads TGTGCCAGCAGCACAAAGGCCGGACTAGCGTTAGGGAAGACCCAGTACTTC. Translated, it gives CASSTKAGLALGKTQYF.

The sample holds many counts of this clonotype. V gene TRBV7-8 combines with J gene TRBJ2-4, with unresolved D. Germline V gene lookup returns CDR1 SGHVS and CDR2 FQNEAQ. V lost 5 bases and J 1 base, leaving 12 bases between the germline ends. The CDR3 loop spans 15 amino acids. The CDR3 protein is CASSLSRMAKNIQYF. The CDR3 nucleotides are TGTGCCAGCAGCCTATCGAGGATGGCCAAAAACATTCAGTACTTC.

V is TRBV6-1 and J is TRBJ1-6; maybe TRBD1 (5 bases). Germline CDR1 MNHNS, CDR2 SASEGT. The germline V and J ends were trimmed by 2 bases and 14 bases, with 10 bases remaining between them. CDR3 length: 12 residues. The CDR3 nucleotides read TGTGCCAGCAGTGAATGGGGGGAGACCCTCCACTTT. This encodes CASSEWGETLHF.

V gene TRBV5-1 combines with J gene TRBJ1-1, with unresolved D. Germline loops: CDR1 SGHRS, CDR2 YFSETQ. Trimming stripped 2 bases from V and 0 bases from J, with 11 bases between. This CDR3 is 15 amino acids long. The chain's CDR3 is CASSFVATLNTEAFF. In DNA form, the CDR3 reads TGCGCCAGCAGCTTCGTGGCGACCCTGAACACTGAAGCTTTCTTT.

This clonotype came up many times. V is TRBV20-1 and J is TRBJ2-1, with no clear D. The CDR3 length is 10 residues. Trimming pared 2 bases from V and 7 bases from J, leaving 3 bases between. Looked up from germline, CDR1 is DFQATT and CDR2 is SNEGSKA (reference sequence). The CDR3 bases are TGCAGTGCTAGACCGAATGAGCAGTTCTTC. This encodes CSARPNEQFF.

Only a few counts were recorded for this clonotype. V is TRBV6-2 or TRBV6-3 and J is TRBJ1-1, with 9 bases fitting TRBD1. V was pared by 4 bases and J by 6 bases, with 6 bases of the junction left unmatched. CDR3 length: 14 residues. Per germline, CDR1 MNHEY and CDR2 SVGEGT. CDR3: CASSLRTGVAEAFF. In DNA form, the CDR3 reads TGTGCCAGCAGTTTACGGACAGGGGTCGCTGAAGCTTTCTTT.

This clonotype has a handful of counts. This sequence joins TRBV7-2 and TRBJ2-7, with 8 bases matching TRBD2. The CDR3 loop spans 16 amino acids. The V gene's germline CDR1 is SGHTA and CDR2 FQGNSA. J lost 3 bases, V lost 5 bases, and 12 bases had no gene match. The CDR3 spells CASSVTQAGGIYEQYF. The DNA for the CDR3 is TGTGCCAGCAGCGTAACACAGGCGGGAGGAATCTACGAGCAGTACTTC.

V and J are TRBV20-1 and TRBJ2-7; 9 bases agree with TRBD2. Germline V lookup: CDR1 DFQATT, CDR2 SNEGSKA (reference sequence). This CDR3 is built from 15 residues. The V gene end was trimmed by 6 bases and the J gene end by 3 bases; junction bases not matched to a gene: 12. CDR3 protein: CSASPASGTYYEQYF. CDR3 coding DNA: TGCAGTGCCAGCCCTGCTAGCGGGACCTACTACGAGCAGTACTTC.

This clonotype was picked up a small number of times. The chain employs TRBV6-1 and TRBJ2-7, with 7 bases lining up with TRBD2. The germline V gene encodes CDR1 MNHNS and CDR2 SASEGT. V gave up 3 bases and J gave up 4 bases; unmatched junction bases: 12. CDR3 length equals 16 residues. The CDR3 DNA is TGTGCCAGCAGTGAGTCGGAGGGACTATCTAATTACGAGCAGTACTTC. This sequence encodes CASSESEGLSNYEQYF.

This chain uses TRBV30 with TRBJ2-1; a possible D gene is TRBD2 (5 bases). V shed 0 bases and J shed 5 bases, with 11 bases lying between them. Looked up from germline, CDR1 is GTSNPN and CDR2 is SVGIG (reference sequence). The CDR3 totals 14 residues. In nucleotides, the CDR3 is TGTGCCTGGAGTGTCAGCGGCACGAACAATGAGCAGTTCTTC. Protein: CAWSVSGTNNEQFF.

The V gene is TRBV9, the J gene TRBJ1-2, with D possibly TRBD1 on 5 matching bases. The CDR3 contains 14 residues. Germline V gives CDR1 SGDLS, CDR2 YYNGEE. Trimming took off 4 bases at V and 8 bases at J, with 18 bases between the two ends. The DNA for the CDR3 is TGTGCCAGCAGCACCCCGGGGGGAGGGCGCGGCTACACCTTC. It translates to CASSTPGGGRGYTF.

The chain has TRBV11-3 and TRBJ2-3; D is ambiguous. V was shortened by 3 bases and J by 9 bases, with 10 bases between the two germline ends. Per germline, CDR1 SGHNT and CDR2 YENEEA. This CDR3 spans 12 amino acids. CDR3 nucleotides: TGTGCCAGCAGCTTTTCCCCAGTAACGCAGTATTTT. Translated, it gives CASSFSPVTQYF.

The J gene is TRBJ2-1, the V gene TRBV27, with 9 bases lining up with TRBD2. The J segment lost 8 bases and the V segment lost 3 bases, leaving 8 bases of the junction unmatched. Germline lookup yields CDR1 MNHEY and CDR2 SMNVEV (reference sequence). This CDR3 region has 15 residues. CDR3 coding DNA: TGTGCCAGCAGTTTGGTGCGGGGGGGCACGGATGAGCAGTTCTTC. This encodes CASSLVRGGTDEQFF.

A few counts support this clonotype. V usage is TRBV15 and J usage is TRBJ2-3, with a possible D match to TRBD1 (6 bases). Looked up from germline, CDR1 is LNHNV and CDR2 is YYDKDF (reference sequence). This CDR3 comprises 16 residues. V dropped 0 bases and J dropped 0 bases, with 10 bases sitting between them. The CDR3 bases are TGTGCCACCAGCAGAGATAGGGGGATTAGCACAGATACGCAGTATTTT. Protein sequence: CATSRDRGISTDTQYF. Full variable domain (missing parts from reference TRBV15 and TRBJ2-3): DAMVIQNPRYQVTQFGKPVTLSCSQTLNHNVMYWYQQKSSQAPKLLFHYYDKDFNNEADTPDNFQSRRPNTSFCFLDIRSPGLGDTAMYLCATSRDRGISTDTQYFGPGTRLTVL.

This clonotype occurred a few times. The V and J genes are TRBV7-6 and TRBJ2-5; D may correspond to TRBD1 or TRBD2 (5 bases each). Trimming removed 1 base from V and 5 bases from J, with 11 bases in between. CDR3 length: 14 amino acids. CDR1 and CDR2 from the germline V gene are SGHVS and FNYEAQ. The CDR3 coding sequence is TGTGCCAGCAGCTTAGTGCAGGGACGGGAGACCCAGTACTTC. Amino acid sequence: CASSLVQGRETQYF.

This clonotype came up a few times. The gene calls are TRBV5-1 and TRBJ2-7, with 7 bases aligning to TRBD1. Per germline, CDR1 SGHRS and CDR2 YFSETQ. The V segment lost 0 bases and the J segment 1 base; nucleotides outside the gene matches: 7. The CDR3 spans 16 residues. DNA of the CDR3: TGCGCCAGCAGCTTGGCCGTGGACAGGAATTCCTACGAGCAGTACTTC. It is translated as CASSLAVDRNSYEQYF.

V usage is TRBV7-9 and J usage is TRBJ1-6; D possibly corresponds to TRBD1 (5 bases). The V and J ends lost 2 bases and 10 bases respectively, with 21 bases between them. Germline-derived CDR1 and CDR2 are SEHNR and FQNEAQ (reference sequence). The CDR3 loop spans 17 amino acids. CDR3 loop: CASSLSFPGRDRSPLHF. Written as DNA, the CDR3 is TGTGCCAGCAGCTTATCTTTCCCAGGACGGGACCGCTCACCCCTCCACTTT.

This clonotype was counted only a few times. The chain couples TRBV5-1 to TRBJ1-2; a possible D gene is TRBD1 (5 bases). The CDR3 spans 14 residues. Germline V CDR1 and CDR2: SGHRS, YFSETQ. Deletions cut 2 bases from V and 5 bases from J, with 13 bases between. CDR3 protein: CASSLRGEPYGYTF. CDR3 nucleotide sequence: TGCGCCAGCAGCTTAAGGGGCGAGCCTTATGGCTACACCTTC.

The chain has TRBV12-3 or TRBV12-4 and TRBJ1-1; D might be TRBD1 (5 bases). The CDR3 loop spans 15 amino acids. Trimming took off 3 bases at V and 2 bases at J, with 13 bases between the two ends. Here the CDR3 reads CASSFNRGVNTEAFF. CDR3 DNA: TGTGCCAGCAGTTTCAACAGAGGGGTAAACACTGAAGCTTTCTTT.

This sequence joins TRBV21-1 and TRBJ2-7; no check of the table's D call, TRBD1, against the DNA was made. TRBV21-1 is annotated as a pseudogene. This CDR3 region has 16 residues. The CDR3 sequence: CASSKPPGQGSYEQYF. The CDR3 DNA is TGTGCCAGCAGCAAGCCCCCGGGACAGGGCTCCTACGAGCAGTACTTC.

V usage is TRBV20-1 and J usage is TRBJ2-5; D remains ambiguous. In germline, CDR1 is DFQATT, CDR2 SNEGSKA (reference sequence). Trimming pared 3 bases from V and 3 bases from J, leaving 17 bases between. This CDR3 has 15 residues. CDR3 sequence: CSASAPGTSKETQYF. CDR3 DNA sequence: TGCAGTGCTAGTGCGCCCGGAACCTCCAAAGAGACCCAGTACTTC.

A single count supports this clonotype. The V call is TRBV6-5, the J call TRBJ2-5; TRBD2 matches 14 bases. After removal of 5 bases from V and 4 bases from J, the junction contained 3 bases not matched to a gene. The germline V gene encodes CDR1 MNHEY and CDR2 SVGAGI. The CDR3 loop spans 15 amino acids. CDR3 sequence reads: CASSGTSGSLETQYF. For the CDR3, the DNA is TGTGCCAGCAGTGGGACTAGCGGGAGTCTAGAGACCCAGTACTTC.

This chain joins TRBV6-6 and TRBJ1-5; the match to TRBD1 covers 8 bases. This CDR3 contains 14 residues. Germline values: CDR1 MNHNY, CDR2 SVGAGI (reference sequence). The V gene end was trimmed by 7 bases and the J gene end by 2 bases; junction bases not matched to a gene: 4. The DNA for the CDR3 is TGTGCCAGCACGACAGGGGCGGGCAATCAGCCCCAGCATTTT. It yields the protein CASTTGAGNQPQHF.

In its sample, this clonotype was seen a few times. This chain links TRBV13 with TRBJ2-7; possible D gene TRBD2, 6 bases. The germline V and J ends were trimmed by 3 bases and 4 bases, with 13 bases remaining between them. CDR1 PRHDT and CDR2 FYEKMQ come from the germline V gene (reference sequence). The CDR3 consists of 14 residues. CDR3 nucleotides: TGTGCCAGCAGCTTGTGGCAGGAGGGTTACGAGCAGTACTTC. Residues: CASSLWQEGYEQYF.

This chain connects TRBV5-1 to TRBJ2-1, with 9 bases lining up with TRBD1. Germline V CDR1 and CDR2: SGHRS, YFSETQ. This CDR3 spans 14 amino acids. J lost 2 bases, V lost 3 bases, and 0 bases had no gene match. The chain's CDR3 is CASSWTGAYNEQFF. CDR3 nucleotides: TGCGCCAGCAGCTGGACAGGGGCCTACAATGAGCAGTTCTTC.

The chain links TRBV7-6 to TRBJ1-4, with 11 nucleotides matching TRBD1. Germline-derived CDR1 and CDR2 are SGHVS and FNYEAQ. CDR3 length: 18 amino acids. Germline trimming cut 5 bases from V and 0 bases from J; bases unmatched to any gene: 8. The CDR3 bases are TGTGCCAGCAGCCAGAGGACAGGGGGCGGCGCAACTAATGAAAAACTGTTTTTT. Translation: CASSQRTGGGATNEKLFF.